The rows below give T cell receptor beta chains drawn from one sample of a study of T cell responses to AZD1222 COVID-19 vaccine. Measured with immunoSEQ multiplex PCR; TCRdb has only the in-frame clones, and not every one. The sample yields some 170,000 clones, 85% to 90% seen once. The sequencing here drew on peripheral blood, taken 28 days after the second dose of the MenACWY control vaccine. These TCRs come from an adult who received the MenACWY meningococcal vaccine as a control. Each CDR3 is given with its conserved first and last residue. A D gene is named only where the DNA matches it firmly.

J gene: TRBJ2-3; D gene: -; V gene: TRBV27; CDR3 protein: CASSLTGSDTDTQYF; CDR3 DNA: TGTGCCAGCAGTTTAACGGGGAGTGATACAGATACGCAGTATTTT
J gene: TRBJ2-1; D gene: TRBD2; V gene: TRBV6-5; CDR3 protein: CATLSSGESNEQFF; CDR3 DNA: TGTGCCACCCTTTCTAGCGGTGAAAGCAATGAGCAGTTCTTC
J gene: TRBJ2-1; D gene: TRBD2; V gene: TRBV6-2/TRBV6-3; CDR3 protein: CASSWDSGRASYNEQFF; CDR3 DNA: TGTGCCAGCAGTTGGGATAGCGGGAGGGCCTCCTACAATGAGCAGTTCTTC
J gene: TRBJ1-2; D gene: -; V gene: TRBV11-2; CDR3 protein: CASSLVSRNYGYTF; CDR3 DNA: TGTGCCAGCAGCTTAGTTAGCAGGAACTATGGCTACACCTTC
J gene: TRBJ2-6; D gene: TRBD2; V gene: TRBV5-4; CDR3 protein: CASSLVRGGRSGANVLTF; CDR3 DNA: TGTGCCAGCAGCTTGGTGAGGGGAGGGAGATCTGGGGCCAACGTCCTGACTTTC
J gene: TRBJ2-5; D gene: -; V gene: TRBV28; CDR3 protein: CASRLRGTGGGTQYF; CDR3 DNA: TGTGCCAGCCGACTCAGAGGAACAGGCGGAGGGACCCAGTACTTC
J gene: TRBJ2-7; D gene: TRBD1; V gene: TRBV7-6; CDR3 protein: CASSHGTDYEQYF; CDR3 DNA: TGTGCCAGCAGCCACGGGACAGACTACGAGCAGTACTTC
J gene: TRBJ2-4; D gene: TRBD1; V gene: TRBV5-1; CDR3 protein: CASSLTGTGDNIQYF; CDR3 DNA: TGCGCCAGCAGCTTGACCGGGACAGGGGATAACATTCAGTACTTC
J gene: TRBJ2-7; D gene: -; V gene: TRBV7-9; CDR3 protein: CASSLVQSGRVYEQYF; CDR3 DNA: TGTGCCAGCAGCTTAGTTCAGTCGGGCAGGGTCTACGAGCAGTACTTC
J gene: TRBJ1-3; D gene: -; V gene: TRBV7-8; CDR3 protein: CASSFSPGDGNTIYF; CDR3 DNA: TGTGCCAGCAGCTTTTCCCCAGGGGATGGAAACACCATATATTTT
J gene: TRBJ1-1; D gene: -; V gene: TRBV7-3; CDR3 protein: CASSLNAGDTEAFF; CDR3 DNA: TGTGCCAGCAGCCTAAACGCGGGGGACACTGAAGCTTTCTTT
J gene: TRBJ2-2; D gene: TRBD1; V gene: TRBV6-5; CDR3 protein: CASSYSRDRATGELFF; CDR3 DNA: TGTGCCAGCAGTTACTCCAGGGACAGGGCCACCGGGGAGCTGTTTTTT
J gene: TRBJ1-4; D gene: -; V gene: TRBV19; CDR3 protein: CASSLPARLEKLFF; CDR3 DNA: TGTGCCAGTAGTCTACCGGCCCGACTTGAAAAACTGTTTTTT
J gene: TRBJ1-2; D gene: -; V gene: TRBV18; CDR3 protein: CASSPTGGANYGYTF; CDR3 DNA: TGTGCCAGCTCACCTACCGGCGGAGCTAACTATGGCTACACCTTC